Listed here are 32 T cell receptor beta chains from one sample, sequenced in a study of cytomegalovirus exposure and HLA in healthy donors. 60 Vbeta and 13 Jbeta primers were used in PCR. Assay used: immunoSEQ multiplex PCR; TCRdb lists only in-frame clones, some missing. The data show some 100,000 clones, with about 80% seen just once and 2% to 3% held by the top ten. The sequenced material came from PBMCs. These receptors originate from a female donor in good health and CMV-seronegative.

V usage is TRBV6-5 and J usage is TRBJ2-1; the match to TRBD2 covers 8 bases. Trimming removed 5 bases from V and 1 base from J; junction bases left unmatched: 4. The CDR3 spans 15 residues. Germline V gene data show CDR1 as MNHEY and CDR2 as SVGAGI. CDR3 residues: CASSIAGGSYNEQFF. CDR3 nucleotides: TGTGCCAGCAGTATCGCGGGGGGTTCCTACAATGAGCAGTTCTTC.

This clone appeared once. The chain joins TRBV5-5 to TRBJ2-3; TRBD2 agrees at 7 bases. Germline V gene lookup returns CDR1 SGHKS and CDR2 YYEKEE (reference sequence). V was pared by 4 bases and J by 5 bases, with 7 bases of the junction left unmatched. The CDR3 is 14 amino acids. CDR3 nucleotide sequence: TGTGCCAGCAGCGGCGCTAGCGGAAGAGATACGCAGTATTTT. Translating it yields CASSGASGRDTQYF. Combining the CDR3 with reference TRBV5-5 and TRBJ2-3 gives the whole variable domain DAGVTQSPTHLIKTRGQQVTLRCSPISGHKSVSWYQQVLGQGPQFIFQYYEKEERGRGNFPDRFSARQFPNYSSELNVNALLLGDSALYLCASSGASGRDTQYFGPGTRLTVL.

This chain uses TRBV7-9 with TRBJ1-3; D unclear. The CDR3 is made up of 15 amino acids. V lost 4 bases and J lost 0, with 10 bases in between. Per germline, CDR1 SEHNR and CDR2 FQNEAQ (reference sequence). The CDR3 DNA follows: TGTGCCAGCAGCTCGAGGGTCCTCTCTGGAAACACCATATATTTT. It translates to CASSSRVLSGNTIYF.

As DNA, the CDR3 is TGTGCCAGCAGCTTAAGGGGTCAAGCGGGGGGTAGTAGGTATGAGCAGTTCTTC. Translation gives CASSLRGQAGGSRYEQFF. This sequence joins TRBV7-2 and TRBJ2-1; 9 bases align to TRBD2. This CDR3 has 18 residues. V shed 2 bases and J 8 bases; nucleotides not matched to a gene: 16. Per germline, CDR1 SGHTA and CDR2 FQGNSA.

V is TRBV30 and J is TRBJ2-1; TRBD2 matches at 8 bases. The CDR3 loop spans 13 amino acids. Germline V gene data show CDR1 as GTSNPN and CDR2 as SVGIG (reference sequence). The V and J ends lost 5 bases and 8 bases, in that order; junction bases with no gene match: 8. The DNA for the CDR3 is TGTGCCTGGCGACGGGGGGGTATGGATGAGCAGTTCTTC. Translating it yields CAWRRGGMDEQFF.

This clone has just a few counts. CDR3 in DNA: TGTGCCATCAGTGAAGTCAGGGAGAACACTGAAGCTTTCTTT. Its protein is CAISEVRENTEAFF. The chain links TRBV10-3 to TRBJ1-1, with a tentative D call TRBD1 (5 bases). Trimming pared 3 bases from V and 1 base from J, leaving 9 bases between. The CDR3 is made up of 14 amino acids. Germline V gene sequence: CDR1 ENHRY, CDR2 SYGVKD.

CDR3 nucleotides: TGTGCCAGCAGCTTCCGCGGGGGGGCCGCAGATACGCAGTATTTT. Protein product: CASSFRGGAADTQYF. The chain has TRBV7-3 and TRBJ2-3; 9 bases are a match to TRBD2. The CDR3 extends over 15 amino acids. J lost 4 bases, V lost 3 bases, and 5 bases had no gene match. From germline, CDR1 is SGHTA and CDR2 FQGTGA.

The chain is built from TRBV27 and TRBJ1-5, with D unresolved. V dropped 4 bases and J dropped 4 bases, with 11 bases sitting between them. This CDR3 comprises 14 residues. Germline CDR1 is MNHEY and CDR2 is SMNVEV (reference sequence). In nucleotides, the CDR3 is TGTGCCAGCAGTTCTTCAGGATCTAATCAGCCCCAGCATTTT. Translated, it gives CASSSSGSNQPQHF.

The rearrangement joins TRBV7-9 to TRBJ2-5, with D maybe TRBD2 (6 bases). The CDR3 spans 17 residues. Germline V gene data show CDR1 as SEHNR and CDR2 as FQNEAQ (reference sequence). The V gene lost 3 bases and the J gene lost 3 bases, with 20 bases spanning the gap. In nucleotides, the CDR3 is TGTGCCAGCAGCTTTAGGCCCGTGGAGGGAAATAAAGAGACCCAGTACTTC. As protein: CASSFRPVEGNKETQYF.

The J gene is TRBJ2-3, the V gene TRBV5-6; D is undetermined. Deletions cut 3 bases from V and 1 base from J, with 15 bases between. Germline-derived CDR1 and CDR2 are SGHDT and YYEEEE. CDR3 size: 16 residues. Written as DNA, the CDR3 is TGTGCCAGCAGCTCAATAGCTATCGCTCGCACAGATACGCAGTATTTT. Protein sequence: CASSSIAIARTDTQYF.

This clone was counted a few times. The V and J genes are TRBV7-8 and TRBJ2-7; TRBD1 might be the D (6 bases). The CDR3 contains 16 residues. CDR1 and CDR2 from the germline V gene are SGHVS and FQNEAQ. The germline V and J ends were trimmed by 7 bases and 6 bases, with 25 bases remaining between them. CDR3 sequence reads: CASTTKTGFGLREQYF. Written as DNA, the CDR3 is TGTGCCAGCACCACAAAAACAGGGTTCGGTCTTCGCGAGCAGTACTTC. The entire variable domain, with the rest obtained from reference TRBV7-8 and TRBJ2-7, is as follows: GAGVSQSPRYKVAKRGQDVALRCDPISGHVSLFWYQQALGQGPEFLTYFQNEAQLDKSGLPSDRFFAERPEGSVSTLKIQRTQQEDSAVYLCASTTKTGFGLREQYFGPGTRLTVT.

V usage is TRBV20-1 and J usage is TRBJ2-5, with 10 bases lining up with TRBD2. The germline V gene encodes CDR1 DFQATT and CDR2 SNEGSKA (reference sequence). This CDR3 spans 11 amino acids. This CDR3 is CSLSGGETQYF. DNA of the CDR3: TGCAGCCTTAGCGGGGGGGAGACCCAGTACTTC.

The gene calls are TRBV15 and TRBJ2-3, with D possibly being TRBD1 (6 bases). This CDR3 has 15 amino acids. With 3 bases removed from V and 2 bases from J, the gap between germline ends came to 12 bases. The germline gives CDR1 LNHNV, CDR2 YYDKDF (reference sequence). The CDR3 sequence is CATSRGTLNTDTQYF. The CDR3 nucleotides read TGTGCCACCAGCAGGGGGACACTAAACACAGATACGCAGTATTTT.

The rearrangement uses TRBV27 and TRBJ2-5; 7 nucleotides match TRBD1. The J call may be mistaken, given a closer DNA end match to TRBJ2-7. The germline V gene has CDR1 MNHEY and CDR2 SMNVEV (reference sequence). The CDR3 has 14 residues. The CDR3 sequence: CASSVTGKTYEQYF. CDR3 nucleotide sequence: TGTGCCAGCAGTGTGACAGGGAAAACCTACGAGCAGTACTTC.

The chain carries TRBV18 and TRBJ2-3; D gene uncertain. The CDR3 is made up of 15 amino acids. Germline V gene data show CDR1 as KGHSH and CDR2 as LQKENI. Trimming left V 0 bases short and J 4 bases short, with 11 bases between. This chain's CDR3 is CASSPPVRGSDTQYF. The CDR3 DNA reads TGTGCCAGCTCACCACCGGTCCGAGGTTCAGATACGCAGTATTTT.

In this sample, this clone turned up a few times. The chain carries TRBV4-1 and TRBJ2-7; D unclear. Trimming pared 0 bases from V and 1 base from J, leaving 13 bases between. This CDR3 spans 16 amino acids. CDR1 and CDR2 (germline): MGHRA, YSYEKL. DNA of the CDR3: TGCGCCAGCAGCCAAGACTGGCCAGGCGATTCCTACGAGCAGTACTTC. Translating it yields CASSQDWPGDSYEQYF.

The rearrangement joins TRBV4-1 to TRBJ1-5; tentatively, D is TRBD1 (6 bases). The CDR3 contains 14 residues. Trimming removed 3 bases at V and 6 bases at J, with 12 bases between. Germline CDR1 MGHRA, CDR2 YSYEKL. The CDR3 protein is CASSHRGEPQPQHF. CDR3 bases: TGCGCCAGCAGCCACAGGGGAGAGCCTCAGCCCCAGCATTTT.

This rearrangement joins TRBV11-2 to TRBJ2-7; D may be TRBD2 (5 bases). Germline assignment: CDR1 SGHAT and CDR2 FQNNGV. CDR3 size: 15 residues. Trimming shortened V by 0 bases and J by 6 bases, and 15 bases separated the two germline ends. CDR3 sequence reads: CASSLELGRNPEQYF. The CDR3 region has the DNA TGTGCCAGCAGCTTAGAATTGGGGAGAAACCCCGAGCAGTACTTC.

This clone was detected only once. The genes are TRBV6-6 and TRBJ2-1; tentative D call: TRBD2 (5 bases). V gave up 2 bases and J gave up 8 bases, with 16 bases separating them. This CDR3 comprises 15 residues. The V gene's germline CDR1 is MNHNY and CDR2 SVGAGI (reference sequence). The CDR3 spells CASSYPRGRRYEQFF. CDR3 nucleotide sequence: TGTGCCAGCAGTTACCCCCGGGGTAGGAGGTATGAGCAGTTCTTC.

V usage is TRBV11-2 and J usage is TRBJ2-2; 8 bases are shared with TRBD2. Trimming took 6 bases from V and 1 from J; bases not matched to a gene: 10. The germline gives CDR1 SGHAT, CDR2 FQNNGV. This CDR3 is built from 17 residues. The CDR3 bases are TGTGCCAGCAGTCTCGACTGGAGCGGGGGGAACACCGGGGAGCTGTTTTTT. The encoded protein is CASSLDWSGGNTGELFF.

CDR3 DNA: TGCGCCAGCAGCCAAGATCGGGCGGGGGTCGGCACAGATACGCAGTATTTT. Protein product: CASSQDRAGVGTDTQYF. The rearrangement links TRBV4-1 to TRBJ2-3; 7 nucleotides match TRBD2. J was trimmed by 1 base and V by 0 bases; bases with no gene match: 7. This CDR3 spans 17 amino acids. Germline CDR1 reads MGHRA; CDR2 reads YSYEKL.

The CDR3 DNA reads TGCGCCAGCAGCCAAGACCGGGGGGCGATGGAAGCAGATACGCAGTATTTT. Translation: CASSQDRGAMEADTQYF. This chain joins TRBV4-3 and TRBJ2-3; the D gene is possibly TRBD2 (7 bases). Trimming cost V 0 bases and J 4 bases, with 17 bases left between them. The CDR3 is made up of 17 amino acids. CDR1 LGHNA and CDR2 YSLEER come from the germline V gene.

CDR3 DNA: TGTGCCAGCAGCTTGCGTCTTTATGACAGGGGGCGAAGTTATGGCTACACCTTC. Protein product: CASSLRLYDRGRSYGYTF. The chain employs TRBV5-6 and TRBJ1-2; 10 bases map to TRBD1. Trimming took 1 base from V and 5 from J; bases not matched to a gene: 14. CDR3 size: 18 residues. Germline CDR1 reads SGHDT; CDR2 reads YYEEEE.

This rearrangement joins TRBV7-7 to TRBJ2-2; TRBD1 is a possible D gene (5 bases). The CDR3 runs 17 residues. Germline values: CDR1 SSHAT, CDR2 FNYEAQ (reference sequence). V dropped 5 bases and J dropped 2 bases, with 18 bases sitting between them. This chain's CDR3 is CASSPTKGRSNTGELFF. For the CDR3, the DNA is TGTGCCAGCAGCCCTACAAAGGGGCGGTCCAACACCGGGGAGCTGTTTTTT. Filled out from reference TRBV7-7 and TRBJ2-2, the complete variable domain reads GAGVSQSPRYKVTKRGQDVTLRCDPISSHATLYWYQQALGQGPEFLTYFNYEAQPDKSGLPSDRFSAERPEGSISTLTIQRTEQRDSAMYRCASSPTKGRSNTGELFFGEGSRLTVL.

V gene TRBV11-2 combines with J gene TRBJ2-5, with D possibly TRBD2 on 6 matching bases. Germline V lookup: CDR1 SGHAT, CDR2 FQNNGV. Trimming removed 5 bases from V and 0 bases from J, with 13 bases in between. This CDR3 spans 15 amino acids. As DNA, the CDR3 is TGTGCCAGCAGCCCCAGCCGGGGGTACCAAGAGACCCAGTACTTC. This encodes CASSPSRGYQETQYF.

The chain uses TRBV5-4 and TRBJ1-5; maybe TRBD1 (6 bases). CDR1 is SGHNT and CDR2 is YYREEE in the germline V gene (reference sequence). Trimming took off 2 bases at V and 5 bases at J, with 11 bases between the two ends. The CDR3 runs to 14 residues. In DNA form, the CDR3 reads TGTGCCAGCAGCTTAAAGGGGGGGGATCAGCCCCAGCATTTT. It yields the protein CASSLKGGDQPQHF.

This clone has just one count. At the DNA level, this CDR3 is encoded by other sequences in the same sample as well. The gene calls are TRBV19 and TRBJ1-6, with 11 bases lining up with TRBD1. The ends lost 8 bases at V and 7 bases at J; junction bases unmatched: 4. The CDR3 has 14 amino acids. From germline, CDR1 is LNHDA and CDR2 SQIVND (reference sequence). The CDR3 protein is CASGQGAKNSPLHF. The CDR3 region has the DNA TGTGCCAGTGGACAGGGGGCGAAAAATTCACCCCTCCACTTT.

The V call is TRBV18, the J call TRBJ2-1; D gene ambiguous. Germline lookup yields CDR1 KGHSH and CDR2 LQKENI. This CDR3 region has 11 residues. V was shortened by 6 bases and J by 5 bases, with 5 bases between the two germline ends. The CDR3 DNA follows: TGTGCCAGCTCTCTCGACAATGAGCAGTTCTTC. Residues: CASSLDNEQFF.

This clone was picked up a small number of times. The J gene is TRBJ1-1, the V gene TRBV4-2; the D gene is possibly TRBD1 (5 bases). Trimming left V 0 bases short and J 8 bases short, with 16 bases between. This CDR3 region has 15 residues. Germline CDR1 and CDR2: LGHNA and YNFKEQ. The chain's CDR3 is CASSQEREGHREAFF. For the CDR3, the DNA is TGTGCCAGCAGCCAAGAGAGGGAGGGGCACAGGGAAGCTTTCTTT.

A few counts support this clone. This chain joins TRBV19 and TRBJ2-7, with D perhaps matching TRBD2 (6 bases). V was cut by 4 bases and J by 1 base, with 8 bases left in between. The V gene's germline CDR1 is LNHDA and CDR2 SQIVND (reference sequence). The CDR3 extends over 13 amino acids. CDR3 amino acids: CASSTAGSYEQYF. The CDR3 coding sequence is TGTGCCAGTAGTACGGCGGGGTCCTACGAGCAGTACTTC.

This clone was found a few times. The V and J genes are TRBV2 and TRBJ2-7, with no clear D. Per the germline V gene, CDR1 is SNHLY and CDR2 is FYNNEI. This CDR3 has 14 residues. V was clipped by 2 bases and J by 2 bases, with 10 bases between them. The CDR3 sequence: CASSEFGSPYEQYF. The CDR3 nucleotides are TGTGCCAGCAGTGAATTTGGCTCCCCCTACGAGCAGTACTTC.

The chain couples TRBV11-1 to TRBJ2-2; 8 positions agree with TRBD2. J gave up 9 bases and V 5 bases, and 5 bases lay outside the gene matches. Germline V gene lookup returns CDR1 SGHAT and CDR2 FQDESV (reference sequence). The CDR3 is 13 amino acids. CDR3 bases: TGTGCCAGCAGCCCGCCGGGGGGGCGGGAGCTGTTTTTT. Its translation is CASSPPGGRELFF.